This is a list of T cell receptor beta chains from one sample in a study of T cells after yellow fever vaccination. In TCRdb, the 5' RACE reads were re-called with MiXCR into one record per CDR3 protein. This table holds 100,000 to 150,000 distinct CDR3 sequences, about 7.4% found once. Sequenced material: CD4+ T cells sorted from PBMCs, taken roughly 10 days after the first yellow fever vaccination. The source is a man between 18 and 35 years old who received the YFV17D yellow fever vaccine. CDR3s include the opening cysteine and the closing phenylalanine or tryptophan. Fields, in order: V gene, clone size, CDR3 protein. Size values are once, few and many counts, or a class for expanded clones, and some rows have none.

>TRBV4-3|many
CASSQEKGQGSYEQYF
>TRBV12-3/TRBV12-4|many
CASSPGQSSGIQYF
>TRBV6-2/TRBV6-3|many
CASSGTSTNQPQHF
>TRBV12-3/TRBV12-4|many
CASSLGAYTNEKLFF
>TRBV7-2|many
CASSLDFGTGPSTEYF
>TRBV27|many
CASSLLAGSTDTQYF
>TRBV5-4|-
CASSPRLSWDEQFF
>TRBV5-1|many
CASSSTSNYGYTF
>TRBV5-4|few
CASNRGDTDTQYF
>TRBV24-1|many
CATSDPGLPTQYF
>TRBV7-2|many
CASSLVPSEKLFF
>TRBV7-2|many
CASSLSLAGVKETQYF
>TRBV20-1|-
CSAHSWAGGTDTQYF
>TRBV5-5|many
CASSLYQGSAGELFF
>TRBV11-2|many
CASSLSGTGNTIYF
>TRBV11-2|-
CASSPEGGTNEKLFF
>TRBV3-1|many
CASSQGLAGGRETQYF
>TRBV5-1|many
CASSGGTSGVYTGELFF
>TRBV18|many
CATRQGMDQPQHF
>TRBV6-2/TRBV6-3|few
CASREYQETQYF
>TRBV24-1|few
CATSDPRGDGANVLTF
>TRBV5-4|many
CASSRVGANVLTF
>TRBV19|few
CASSPDGSYGYTF